The sequence of this T cell receptor (beta chain) was determined in a study of blood T cells in healthy people across ages (dated by TCRdb to about 2015). Turning to the overall study: Template switching captured roughly one uniquely barcoded TCR beta cDNA molecule per two T cells in model experiments. Age-related changes in TCR beta repertoire diversity were measured in the study by deep sequencing normalized with unique cDNA molecular identifiers. Four age groups were formed from the donors: young (average about 16 years), middle-aged (approximately 40), aged (about 62) and long-lived (roughly 81). Donors of different ages were randomly distributed across sequencing lanes to avoid experimental bias. The study analyzed two additional independent replicas of 1 million unique cDNA reads from the same blood draw for two donors, one aged 18 to 29 and one aged 80 or older.

The germline V gene encodes CDR1 SGHRS and CDR2 YFSETQ. The germline V end is reduced by 4 bases and the J end by 5 bases; junction bases left unmatched: 5. The cysteine opens and the phenylalanine closes a CDR3 of 13 amino acids. CDR3 DNA only is kept here, 39 bases in frame from base 1. Results the study describes overall, beyond this receptor: Estimates of total diversity based on one million sequenced T cells were regarded as lower bounds and as underestimates. Because profiling used bulk unsorted PBMCs, naive and antigen-experienced compartments could not be compared conclusively. Observed TCR beta diversity per million T cells fell roughly linearly with age, and a significant reduction was already apparent by age around 40. The CMV infection status of donors was not known, potentially confounding age-related changes in expanded clonotypes. The long-lived group showed more naive CD4+ T cells, fewer expanded clones and increased TCR diversity than the aged group, suggesting age selection. A strong correlation was found between observed TCR beta diversity and the percentage of naive T cells measured by flow cytometry.

Preparation of the library involved 5' RACE. Instrument used: Illumina HiSeq 2500. A second PCR of about 7 to 12 cycles was run with a J-beta primer mix and a sample-barcoded 5' primer. A unique molecular identifier was introduced onto each TCR beta cDNA molecule by a template-switch 5' adaptor carrying 12 random nucleotides. At least 3 million CDR3-containing paired-end reads were obtained from each sample. The Mint cDNA synthesis kit, primed by a TRBC-specific oligonucleotide, was used to synthesize first-strand cDNA from all RNA. Following uracil-DNA glycosylase treatment, a first 18-cycle PCR with universal primers M1SS and BC2_uni_R was performed on all cDNA. In the source study's methods: Normalization of each sample was performed by random selection of 1 million high-quality reads, each carrying a distinct molecular identifier. Reads sharing molecular identifiers were discarded rather than binned into consensus sequences. MiTCR, run with a Q25 quality threshold and the strictest error-elimination algorithm, handled CDR3 identification, clonotype clustering and error correction. Lower-bound total TCR beta diversity was estimated with a nonparametric unseen species model using Euler transformation. The public reads were reprocessed in TCRdb via fastp at Q25 and MiXCR, keeping in-frame beta chains. Under each unique CDR3 protein, matching rows form one entry showing the most common genes and DNA. These V and J calls originate from TCRdb's pipeline instead of the authors' own analysis. This sample holds about 2 million distinct CDR3 sequences; roughly 50% were observed only once. The top ten clones comprise roughly 2.1% of the sample.

On this clonotype: What antigen it recognizes has not been identified. No base-level quality is on record; no much larger clone is a single base apart.

The donors were about 40 Caucasian individuals from Russia, aged 6 to 90 years, who were systemically healthy. Around 9.9 milliliters of peripheral blood were collected from each donor into EDTA-treated Vacutainer tubes. PBMCs were isolated by Ficoll-Paque density-gradient centrifugation, with at least 6.5 million obtained per sample. Total RNA, at least 6 micrograms per sample, was extracted from PBMCs with Trizol reagent. For every donor, an aliquot of PBMCs went through flow cytometry to measure the percentages of naive CD45RAhigh/CD27high T cells. This TCR derives from a woman between 40 and 55 years old in good health. The chain is assembled from TRBV5-1 and TRBJ1-2, and 7 bases in between align with TRBD1. The source material was blood. This receptor carries the CDR3 CASSVGQQYGYTF. DNA sequence: TGCGCCAGCAGCGTGGGACAGCAATATGGCTACACCTTC.